These 5 T cell receptor beta chains share one sample of origin, sequenced in a study of blood T cell repertoires in COVID-19. The protocol was immunoSEQ multiplex PCR, while the TCRdb copy is restricted to in-frame clones and leaves out a portion. The sample has about 370,000 clones; more than 80% are singletons. The sequencing input was peripheral blood. The source of these receptors is a woman aged 30 to 39 with COVID-19, enrolled during active disease.

The genes are TRBV7-2 and TRBJ1-1, with TRBD1 as a possible D gene (5 bases). The V end lost 5 bases, the J end lost 2 bases, and 9 bases lay between the germline ends. CDR1 and CDR2 (germline): SGHTA, FQGNSA. The CDR3 has 13 amino acids. In DNA, the CDR3 is TGTGCCAGCAGCCCCCAGGGAAACACTGAAGCTTTCTTT. Amino acids: CASSPQGNTEAFF. The entire variable domain, with the rest obtained from reference TRBV7-2 and TRBJ1-1, is as follows: GAGVSQSPSNKVTEKGKDVELRCDPISGHTALYWYRQSLGQGLEFLIYFQGNSAPDKSGLPSDRFSAERTGGSVSTLTIQRTQQEDSAVYLCASSPQGNTEAFFGQGTRLTVV.

This clone was counted a single time. The genes are TRBV4-3 and TRBJ1-2, with D tentatively TRBD1 (6 bases). The CDR3 length is 16 residues. V dropped 1 base and J dropped 3 bases, with 15 bases sitting between them. Germline V CDR1 and CDR2: LGHNA, YSLEER. CDR3: CASSQGLMDSYYGYTF. For the CDR3, the DNA is TGCGCCAGCAGCCAAGGTTTAATGGACAGCTACTATGGCTACACCTTC.

The chain links TRBV9 to TRBJ2-3; possibly TRBD1 for D (6 bases). Germline V lookup: CDR1 SGDLS, CDR2 YYNGEE. The CDR3 consists of 15 residues. V lost 2 bases, J lost 0 bases, and 10 bases lay in between. Here the CDR3 reads CASSVLQGSTDTQYF. CDR3 sequence (DNA): TGTGCCAGCAGCGTCTTACAGGGAAGCACAGATACGCAGTATTTT.

The chain uses TRBV6-2 or TRBV6-3 and TRBJ2-3; 10 positions match TRBD2. The CDR3 length is 18 residues. With 3 bases clipped from V and 3 bases from J, the junction kept 12 bases outside the gene matches. CDR1 is MNHEY, CDR2 SVGEGT, per germline. Here the CDR3 reads CASSYVQREGLATDTQYF. In DNA, the CDR3 is TGTGCCAGCAGTTATGTTCAGCGGGAGGGCCTTGCGACAGATACGCAGTATTTT.

The V gene is TRBV2, the J gene TRBJ2-3; 14 bases map to TRBD2. The CDR3 runs 15 residues. Germline V CDR1 and CDR2: SNHLY, FYNNEI. The V and J ends lost 7 bases and 5 bases, in that order; junction bases with no gene match: 5. CDR3 amino acids: CASTTGTSGGDTQYF. CDR3 bases: TGTGCCAGCACCACCGGGACTAGCGGGGGAGATACGCAGTATTTT.